A selection of T cell receptor beta chains follows, all from one sample in a study of blood T cell repertoires in COVID-19. Here immunoSEQ multiplex PCR was the method, and the copy in TCRdb shows in-frame clones only, minus some. Counted here are approximately 200,000 clones, around 81% occurring once; the ten biggest clones make up roughly 3%. Input material: peripheral blood. All receptors derive from a woman between 25 and 40 years old who had recovered from COVID-19. Each CDR3 is given with its conserved first and last residue. A D gene is named only where the DNA matches it firmly. Expanded clones are given a class, and other clones once, few, many or no size at all.

v_call: TRBV28
d_call: TRBD1
j_call: TRBJ1-4
clone_size: NA
cdr3_aa: CASSPAGQEGANEKLFF
cdr3_nt: TGTGCCAGCAGTCCGGCGGGACAGGAGGGAGCTAATGAAAAACTGTTTTTT

v_call: TRBV5-1
d_call: NA
j_call: TRBJ2-1
clone_size: once
cdr3_aa: CASSLEVGGEQFF
cdr3_nt: TGCGCCAGCAGCTTGGAGGTAGGCGGTGAGCAGTTCTTC

v_call: TRBV5-6
d_call: NA
j_call: TRBJ1-5
clone_size: once
cdr3_aa: CASSLGQYSNQPQHF
cdr3_nt: TGTGCCAGCAGCTTGGGGCAGTATAGCAATCAGCCCCAGCATTTT

v_call: TRBV10-2
d_call: TRBD2
j_call: TRBJ2-1
clone_size: NA
cdr3_aa: CASSAFAGGDNEQFF
cdr3_nt: TGCGCCAGCAGTGCGTTCGCGGGAGGGGACAATGAGCAGTTCTTC

v_call: TRBV27
d_call: NA
j_call: TRBJ1-6
clone_size: NA
cdr3_aa: CASRLYNSPLHF
cdr3_nt: TGTGCCAGCAGACTATATAATTCACCCCTCCACTTT

v_call: TRBV5-4
d_call: TRBD2
j_call: TRBJ2-3
clone_size: NA
cdr3_aa: CASSSRLAGGLDTQYF
cdr3_nt: TGTGCCAGCAGCTCAAGACTAGCGGGAGGTCTCGATACGCAGTATTTT

v_call: TRBV24-1
d_call: NA
j_call: TRBJ1-2
clone_size: NA
cdr3_aa: CATRDSNYGYTF
cdr3_nt: TGTGCCACCAGGGACAGTAACTATGGCTACACCTTC

v_call: TRBV5-1
d_call: NA
j_call: TRBJ1-1
clone_size: NA
cdr3_aa: CASSPRTGITEAFF
cdr3_nt: TGCGCCAGCAGCCCAAGGACGGGGATCACTGAAGCTTTCTTT

v_call: TRBV6-5
d_call: NA
j_call: TRBJ2-5
clone_size: few
cdr3_aa: CASSRRAAAQETQYF
cdr3_nt: TGTGCCAGCAGCCGCAGGGCGGCCGCACAAGAGACCCAGTACTTC

v_call: TRBV7-7
d_call: TRBD2
j_call: TRBJ2-1
clone_size: few
cdr3_aa: CASSSQLAGVDNEQFF
cdr3_nt: TGTGCTAGCAGCTCACAACTAGCGGGAGTGGATAATGAGCAGTTCTTC